This TCR beta chain originates from a study of cytomegalovirus exposure and HLA in healthy donors. Study results and limitations: Rare TCR sequences dominated, though some public TCRs recurred in many donors. The authors confirmed in vitro that a few CMV-associated chains were specific for CMV antigens.

This clone was seen just once. Its cognate antigen is unknown. This CDR3 spans 14 amino acids. Germline values: CDR1 ENHRY, CDR2 SYGVKD. The V gene lost 5 bases and the J gene lost 3 bases, with 11 bases spanning the gap. Vbeta (60) and Jbeta (13) primers were used in the PCR. Sequencing used immunoSEQ multiplex PCR; TCRdb keeps in-frame clones, though not all of them. The sample carries about 130,000 clones, roughly 85% recorded once. The origin of this receptor is a man in his forties in good health and CMV-seropositive. The chain has TRBV10-3 and TRBJ1-5; maybe TRBD1 (5 bases). Sequences were obtained from PBMCs. The CDR3 bases are TGTGCCATCAGTAGCGGGACGGACAATCAGCCCCAGCATTTT. Its translation is CAISSGTDNQPQHF.